A single sample is the source of the 15 T cell receptor beta chains below, sequenced in a study of T cells in tumors after PD-1 blockade. Produced via immunoSEQ multiplex PCR; TCRdb's table is partial and in-frame only. The sample gives some 48,000 clones, roughly three quarters of which show up once; 16% is in the top ten. The sequencing used PBMCs, collected before anti-PD-1 treatment. These receptors came from a human donor with basal cell carcinoma.

In its sample, this clone was seen a few times. The V call is TRBV7-9, the J call TRBJ2-7; TRBD2 might be the D (6 bases). The germline V gene encodes CDR1 SEHNR and CDR2 FQNEAQ (reference sequence). The CDR3 runs to 14 residues. Trimming shortened V by 7 bases and J by 7 bases, and 20 bases separated the two germline ends. The CDR3 sequence is CASTPGWGVFEQYF. As DNA, the CDR3 is TGTGCCAGCACCCCCGGCTGGGGGGTCTTTGAGCAGTACTTC.

The chain uses TRBV14 and TRBJ2-1, with 9 bases lining up with TRBD1. CDR1 and CDR2 from the germline V gene are SGHDN and FVKESK. The CDR3 runs to 17 residues. V lost 4 bases, J lost 5 bases, and 12 bases stayed unmatched. For the CDR3, the DNA is TGTGCCAGCAGCCCGGGACAGGGACGACACTATCACAATGAGCAGTTCTTC. This codes for CASSPGQGRHYHNEQFF.

V is TRBV21-1 and J is TRBJ2-7; TRBD2 was called by the table and not checked on the DNA. TRBV21-1 is flagged as a pseudogene. The CDR3 is 16 residues long. The chain's CDR3 is CASTQGLAAYPYEQYF. The CDR3 bases are TGTGCCAGCACCCAAGGCCTAGCGGCTTACCCCTACGAGCAGTACTTC.

Points on this clone: One end of the junction fails to match germline, which may point to a read error. The rearrangement links TRBV25-1 to TRBJ2-7, with a possible D match to TRBD1 (5 bases). The CDR3 length is 13 residues. Germline values: CDR1 MGHDK, CDR2 SYGVNS. This chain's CDR3 is CASTTQGSKGFHF. CDR3 bases: TGTGCCAGCACCACCCAGGGAAGTAAAGGGTTCCATTTC.

The chain has TRBV29-1 and TRBJ1-3, with D hard to call. Per germline, CDR1 SQVTM and CDR2 ANQGSEA. This CDR3 comprises 13 residues. V lost 7 bases and J 0 bases, leaving 10 bases between the germline ends. The CDR3 DNA reads TGCAGCGGAAGGTGGGACTCTGGAAACACCATATATTTT. Its translation is CSGRWDSGNTIYF.

V is TRBV5-1 and J is TRBJ1-1; the D is unclear. CDR3 size: 14 residues. In germline, CDR1 is SGHRS, CDR2 YFSETQ. V lost 1 base and J 1 base, leaving 8 bases between the germline ends. CDR3 amino acids: CASSLQSANTEAFF. The CDR3 DNA reads TGCGCCAGCAGCTTGCAATCGGCGAACACTGAAGCTTTCTTT.

This clone appeared once. The chain carries TRBV28 and TRBJ2-3, with D maybe TRBD2 (5 bases). The germline CDR1 and CDR2 sequences are MDHEN and SYDVKM. The CDR3 is 14 amino acids. Between the trimmed V and J ends, which lost 5 bases and 6 bases, there was a span of 15 bases. The CDR3 bases are TGTGCCAGCAGTCCTCCGGGGTCCGGGGATACGCAGTATTTT. Protein: CASSPPGSGDTQYF.

The chain combines TRBV29-1 with TRBJ2-5; D gene unclear. Trimming pared 4 bases from V and 1 base from J, leaving 16 bases between. This CDR3 region has 15 residues. Looked up from germline, CDR1 is SQVTM and CDR2 is ANQGSEA. This chain's CDR3 is CSVAPSPGPQETQYF. CDR3 coding DNA: TGCAGCGTTGCCCCCTCGCCCGGTCCCCAAGAGACCCAGTACTTC.

The chain couples TRBV30 to TRBJ2-1; 7 positions match TRBD1. Losses at the gene ends were 2 bases for V and 0 bases for J; bases not matched to a gene: 4. Germline CDR1 GTSNPN, CDR2 SVGIG (reference sequence). The CDR3 extends over 15 amino acids. CDR3 DNA sequence: TGTGCCTGGAGTCCGGGACAGAGCTCCTACAATGAGCAGTTCTTC. It is translated as CAWSPGQSSYNEQFF.

The chain recombines TRBV9 with TRBJ2-7; 7 positions agree with TRBD1. Losses at the gene ends were 3 bases for V and 1 base for J; bases not matched to a gene: 4. The CDR3 covers 14 residues. Germline V gives CDR1 SGDLS, CDR2 YYNGEE. CDR3 residues: CASSAGTVSYEQYF. The CDR3 nucleotides are TGTGCCAGCAGCGCCGGGACAGTATCCTACGAGCAGTACTTC.

This clone has just a few counts. The chain couples TRBV10-2 to TRBJ2-7; 7 bases are a match to TRBD2. The CDR3 loop spans 13 amino acids. The V segment lost 5 bases and the J segment 2 bases; nucleotides outside the gene matches: 3. Germline V gene sequence: CDR1 WSHSY, CDR2 SAAADI. CDR3 sequence reads: CASSRDYTYEQYF. The CDR3 DNA is TGCGCCAGCAGTCGGGACTATACCTACGAGCAGTACTTC.

The chain employs TRBV2 and TRBJ1-4; D is uncertain. The CDR3 runs to 14 residues. The ends were cut back, 2 bases at V and 4 bases at J, with 8 bases in the middle. Germline V gene sequence: CDR1 SNHLY, CDR2 FYNNEI. In DNA, the CDR3 is TGTGCCAGCAGTGAACGGCGGATTAATGAAAAACTGTTTTTT. It yields the protein CASSERRINEKLFF.

The rearrangement links TRBV3-1 (or the pseudogene TRBV3-2) to TRBJ2-7; D possibly corresponds to TRBD1 (5 bases). Trimming removed 1 base from V and 6 bases from J, with 7 bases in between. The CDR3 runs to 12 residues. CDR1 and CDR2 (germline): LGHDT, YNNKEL (reference sequence). Written as DNA, the CDR3 is TGTGCCAGCAGCCAAGGGGGCCCCGAGCAGTACTTC. Translated, it gives CASSQGGPEQYF.

The chain joins TRBV7-8 to TRBJ1-6; no definite D call. V shed 1 base and J shed 9 bases, with 13 bases lying between them. This CDR3 is 15 amino acids long. From germline, CDR1 is SGHVS and CDR2 FQNEAQ. The CDR3 DNA follows: TGTGCCAGCAGCTTAGGCCGGGGTAAAGGTTCACCCCTCCACTTT. This encodes CASSLGRGKGSPLHF.

This chain uses TRBV28 with TRBJ2-7, with 9 bases fitting TRBD1. V was clipped by 6 bases and J by 2 bases; unmatched bases: 8. Germline-derived CDR1 and CDR2 are MDHEN and SYDVKM. This CDR3 has 15 amino acids. As DNA, the CDR3 is TGTGCCAGCAGCCGAGACAGGGGGGGACCCTACGAGCAGTACTTC. It yields the protein CASSRDRGGPYEQYF.